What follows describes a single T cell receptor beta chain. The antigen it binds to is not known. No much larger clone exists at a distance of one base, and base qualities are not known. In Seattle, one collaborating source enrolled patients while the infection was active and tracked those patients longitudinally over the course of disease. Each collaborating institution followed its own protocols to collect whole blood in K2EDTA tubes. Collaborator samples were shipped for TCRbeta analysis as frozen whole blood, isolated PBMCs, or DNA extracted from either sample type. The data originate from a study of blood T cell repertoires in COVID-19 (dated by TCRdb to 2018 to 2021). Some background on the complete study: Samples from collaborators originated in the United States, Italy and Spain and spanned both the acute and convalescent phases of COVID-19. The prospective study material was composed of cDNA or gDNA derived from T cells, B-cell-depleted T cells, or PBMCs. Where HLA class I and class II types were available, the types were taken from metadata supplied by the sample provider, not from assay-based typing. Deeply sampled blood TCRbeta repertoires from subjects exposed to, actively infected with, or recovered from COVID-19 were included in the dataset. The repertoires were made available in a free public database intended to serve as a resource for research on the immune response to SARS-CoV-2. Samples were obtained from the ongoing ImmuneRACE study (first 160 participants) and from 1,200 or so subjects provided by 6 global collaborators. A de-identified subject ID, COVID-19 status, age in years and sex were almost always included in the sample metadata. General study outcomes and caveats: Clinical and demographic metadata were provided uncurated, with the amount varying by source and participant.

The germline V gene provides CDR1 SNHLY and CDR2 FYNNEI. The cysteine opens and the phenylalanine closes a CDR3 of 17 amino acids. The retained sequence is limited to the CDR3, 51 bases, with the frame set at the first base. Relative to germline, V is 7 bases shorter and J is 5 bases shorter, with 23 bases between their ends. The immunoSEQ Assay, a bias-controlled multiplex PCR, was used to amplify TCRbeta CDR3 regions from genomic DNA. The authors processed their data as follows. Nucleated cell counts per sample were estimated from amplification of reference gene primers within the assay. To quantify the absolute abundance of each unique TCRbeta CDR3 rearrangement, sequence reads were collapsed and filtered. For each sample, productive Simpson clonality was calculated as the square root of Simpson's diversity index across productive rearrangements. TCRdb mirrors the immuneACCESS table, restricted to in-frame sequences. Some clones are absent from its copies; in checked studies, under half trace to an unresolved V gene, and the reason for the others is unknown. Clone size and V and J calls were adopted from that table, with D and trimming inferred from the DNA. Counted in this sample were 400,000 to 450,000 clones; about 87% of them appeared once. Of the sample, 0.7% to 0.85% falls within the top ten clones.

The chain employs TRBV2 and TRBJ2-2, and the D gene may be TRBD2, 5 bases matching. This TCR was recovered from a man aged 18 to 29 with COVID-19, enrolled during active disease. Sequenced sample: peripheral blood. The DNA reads TGTGCCAGCAACCCAGCGGCCCATCTCCAAGGGACCGGGGAGCTGTTTTTT. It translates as CASNPAAHLQGTGELFF.